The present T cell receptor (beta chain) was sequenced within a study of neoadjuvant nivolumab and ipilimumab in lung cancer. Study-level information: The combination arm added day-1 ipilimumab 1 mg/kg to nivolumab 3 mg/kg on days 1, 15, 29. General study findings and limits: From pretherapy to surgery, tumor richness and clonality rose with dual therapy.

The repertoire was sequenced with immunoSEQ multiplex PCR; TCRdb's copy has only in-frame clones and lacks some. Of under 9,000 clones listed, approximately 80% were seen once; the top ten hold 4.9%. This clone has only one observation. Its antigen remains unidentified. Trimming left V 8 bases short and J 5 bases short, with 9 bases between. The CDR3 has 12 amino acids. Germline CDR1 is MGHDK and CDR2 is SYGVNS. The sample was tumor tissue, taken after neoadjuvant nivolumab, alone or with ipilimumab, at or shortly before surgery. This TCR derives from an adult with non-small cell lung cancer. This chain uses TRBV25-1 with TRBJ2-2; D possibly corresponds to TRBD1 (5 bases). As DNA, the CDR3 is TGTGCCAGCGGGGCCTGGACCGGGGAGCTGTTTTTT. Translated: CASGAWTGELFF.